The sequence of this T cell receptor beta chain was determined in a study of T cell changes during pregnancy in multiple sclerosis. Produced via immunoSEQ multiplex PCR; TCRdb's table is partial and in-frame only. This sample carries some 90,000 clones, 91% of them seen once, and the ten largest clones take more than 1.5%. The material was peripheral blood, obtained after pregnancy. The sequence derives from a female donor in good health, enrolled as a control in a pregnancy study.

The CDR3 reads CASSSLTERSGELFF. CDR3 coding DNA: TGTGCCAGCAGCTCGCTTACAGAAAGGTCCGGGGAGCTGTTTTTT. V and J are TRBV7-2 and TRBJ2-2; unclear D gene. The V end lost 4 bases, the J end lost 6 bases, and 15 bases lay between the germline ends. Germline V gene data show CDR1 as SGHTA and CDR2 as FQGNSA. There are 15 residues in the CDR3. Full variable domain (outside the CDR3, taken from reference TRBV7-2 and TRBJ2-2): GAGVSQSPSNKVTEKGKDVELRCDPISGHTALYWYRQSLGQGLEFLIYFQGNSAPDKSGLPSDRFSAERTGGSVSTLTIQRTQQEDSAVYLCASSSLTERSGELFFGEGSRLTVL.